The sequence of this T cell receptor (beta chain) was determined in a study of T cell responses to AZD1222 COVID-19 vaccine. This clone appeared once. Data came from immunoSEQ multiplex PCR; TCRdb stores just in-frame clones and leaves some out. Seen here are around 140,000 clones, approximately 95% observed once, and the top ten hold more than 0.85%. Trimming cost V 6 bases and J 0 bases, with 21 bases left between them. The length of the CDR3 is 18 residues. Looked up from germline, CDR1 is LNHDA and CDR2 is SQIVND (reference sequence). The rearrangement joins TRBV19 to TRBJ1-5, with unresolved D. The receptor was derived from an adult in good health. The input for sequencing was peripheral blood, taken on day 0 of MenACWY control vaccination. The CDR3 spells CASSIGPREKNSNQPQHF. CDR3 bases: TGTGCCAGTAGCATCGGGCCTAGGGAAAAAAATAGCAATCAGCCCCAGCATTTT.